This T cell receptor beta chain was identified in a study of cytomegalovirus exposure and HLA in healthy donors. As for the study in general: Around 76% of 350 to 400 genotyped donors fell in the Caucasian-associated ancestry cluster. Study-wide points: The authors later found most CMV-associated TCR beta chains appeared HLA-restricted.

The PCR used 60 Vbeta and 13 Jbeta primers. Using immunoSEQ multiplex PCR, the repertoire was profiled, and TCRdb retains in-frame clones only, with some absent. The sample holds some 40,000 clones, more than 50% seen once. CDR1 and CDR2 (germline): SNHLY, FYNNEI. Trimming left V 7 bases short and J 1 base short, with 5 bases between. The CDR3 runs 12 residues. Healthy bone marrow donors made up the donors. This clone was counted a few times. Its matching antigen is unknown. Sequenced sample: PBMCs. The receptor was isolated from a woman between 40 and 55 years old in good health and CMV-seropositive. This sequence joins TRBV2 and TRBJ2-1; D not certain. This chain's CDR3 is CASTRSYNEQFF. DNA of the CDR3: TGTGCCAGCACTCGGTCCTACAATGAGCAGTTCTTC.